This TCR beta chain comes out of a study of beta chain features in type 1 diabetes. Sequenced material consisted of expressed TCRB transcripts (all of the isolated RNA was reverse transcribed). The assay was immunoSEQ multiplex PCR, and TCRdb's table has in-frame clones only and misses some. The table has hundreds of thousands of clones, roughly 30% seen once. The sample holds a few counts of this clone. Germline V gives CDR1 SGHTA, CDR2 FQGNSA. Trimming stripped 6 bases from V and 5 bases from J, with 19 bases between. The CDR3 runs to 15 residues. This receptor was obtained from a man aged 18 to 29 in good health. Specimen: naive CD4+ T cells from blood. The J gene is TRBJ1-2, the V gene TRBV7-2; D gene unclear. The CDR3 loop is CASRPRRLEIYGYTF. The CDR3 nucleotides are TGTGCCAGCAGACCAAGGCGACTGGAGATTTATGGCTACACCTTC.